The next 32 T cell receptor beta chains were all read from a single sample in a study of blood T cell repertoires in COVID-19. The protocol was immunoSEQ multiplex PCR, while the TCRdb copy is restricted to in-frame clones and leaves out a portion. The sample gives over 200,000 clones, about nine tenths of which show up once; less than 0.75% is in the top ten. Sample: peripheral blood. The receptors were gathered from a man aged 35-49 years with acute or convalescent COVID-19.

The chain uses TRBV11-2 and TRBJ2-7; TRBD1 is a possible D gene (6 bases). There are 13 residues in the CDR3. V was trimmed by 6 bases and J by 10 bases, leaving 19 bases between them. CDR1 is SGHAT, CDR2 FQNNGV, per germline. Written as DNA, the CDR3 is TGTGCCAGCAGTTCGGTGTCGGACAGTCACCAGTACTTC. This encodes CASSSVSDSHQYF.

V is TRBV3-1 (or the pseudogene TRBV3-2) and J is TRBJ1-2; D is ambiguous. Germline CDR1 and CDR2: LGHDT and YNNKEL (reference sequence). V was shortened by 1 base and J by 7 bases, with 10 bases between the two germline ends. The CDR3 is 13 residues long. In DNA form, the CDR3 reads TGTGCCAGCAGCCAAGGAGGGTCGGGTGGCTACACCTTC. It encodes CASSQGGSGGYTF.

This clone was detected only a few times. The V gene is TRBV28, the J gene TRBJ1-2, with no clear D. Trimming pared 2 bases from V and 4 bases from J, leaving 11 bases between. Germline assignment: CDR1 MDHEN and CDR2 SYDVKM. CDR3 length: 14 amino acids. The CDR3 region has the DNA TGTGCCAGCAGTTTAGCAGCCCGAGGCTATGGCTACACCTTC. Translating gives CASSLAARGYGYTF.

V gene TRBV19 combines with J gene TRBJ1-6, with D uncertain. Trimming took off 7 bases at V and 10 bases at J, with 14 bases between the two ends. Germline V gene lookup returns CDR1 LNHDA and CDR2 SQIVND (reference sequence). CDR3 length: 13 amino acids. CDR3: CASKYSPGSPLHF. CDR3 DNA sequence: TGTGCCAGTAAATACTCTCCCGGGTCACCCCTCCACTTT. Filled out from reference TRBV19 and TRBJ1-6, the complete variable domain reads DGGITQSPKYLFRKEGQNVTLSCEQNLNHDAMYWYRQDPGQGLRLIYYSQIVNDFQKGDIAEGYSVSREKKESFPLTVTSAQKNPTAFYLCASKYSPGSPLHFGNGTRLTVT.

The J gene is TRBJ2-3, the V gene TRBV7-9, with TRBD2 identical over 8 bases. CDR1 and CDR2 (germline): SEHNR, FQNEAQ (reference sequence). The CDR3 totals 16 residues. Unmatched junction bases numbered 6, after V lost 4 bases and J lost 0 bases. The CDR3 loop is CASSSGLAPSTDTQYF. The CDR3 DNA follows: TGTGCCAGCAGCTCCGGACTAGCTCCTAGCACAGATACGCAGTATTTT.

The gene calls are TRBV19 and TRBJ2-7, with D possibly being TRBD2 (5 bases). This CDR3 comprises 13 residues. Per the germline V gene, CDR1 is LNHDA and CDR2 is SQIVND (reference sequence). V gave up 4 bases and J gave up 3 bases, with 10 bases separating them. CDR3 DNA: TGTGCCAGTAGTACCCTTGGGAGCTACGAGCAGTACTTC. It yields the protein CASSTLGSYEQYF.

The genes are TRBV7-7 and TRBJ2-2; 7 bases are a match to TRBD2. Germline loops: CDR1 SSHAT, CDR2 FNYEAQ (reference sequence). The CDR3 has 13 residues. The V and J ends lost 2 bases and 7 bases, in that order; junction bases with no gene match: 1. The CDR3 DNA follows: TGTGCCAGCAGCTTAAGGGAGGGCGGGGAGCTGTTTTTT. It translates to CASSLREGGELFF.

This chain uses TRBV6-5 with TRBJ2-5; D not resolved. Trimming removed 0 bases at V and 2 bases at J, with 7 bases between. This CDR3 has 14 residues. The germline gives CDR1 MNHEY, CDR2 SVGAGI. In nucleotides, the CDR3 is TGTGCCAGCAGTTACTCGCCCGGTCAAGAGACCCAGTACTTC. Its protein product is CASSYSPGQETQYF.

The chain has TRBV30 and TRBJ2-6; D perhaps matches TRBD1 (6 bases). Per germline, CDR1 GTSNPN and CDR2 SVGIG (reference sequence). V was clipped by 0 bases and J by 3 bases, with 9 bases between them. The CDR3 has 15 amino acids. The CDR3 DNA sequence: TGTGCCTGGAGTGTGGGGACATTTGGGGCCAACGTCCTGACTTTC. Encoded protein: CAWSVGTFGANVLTF.

J is TRBJ2-7 and V is TRBV7-8, with D hard to call. Germline lookup yields CDR1 SGHVS and CDR2 FQNEAQ. Trimming stripped 5 bases from V and 6 bases from J, with 14 bases between. The CDR3 sequence is 13 residues long. The CDR3 DNA follows: TGTGCCAGCAGCCTACCCGCCGCAGGCGAGCAGTACTTC. This encodes CASSLPAAGEQYF.

V is TRBV5-4 and J is TRBJ1-2; TRBD1 agrees at 8 bases. CDR3 length: 15 residues. Germline-derived CDR1 and CDR2 are SGHNT and YYREEE (reference sequence). J lost 2 bases, V lost 0 bases, and 3 bases had no gene match. This CDR3 is CASSLARGLNYGYTF. The CDR3 region has the DNA TGTGCCAGCAGCTTGGCCAGGGGGCTCAACTATGGCTACACCTTC. Variable domain in full (rest from reference TRBV5-4 and TRBJ1-2): ETGVTQSPTHLIKTRGQQVTLRCSSQSGHNTVSWYQQALGQGPQFIFQYYREEENGRGNFPPRFSGLQFPNYSSELNVNALELDDSALYLCASSLARGLNYGYTFGSGTRLTVV.

The genes are TRBV19 and TRBJ1-5; possible D gene TRBD1, 6 bases. Germline-derived CDR1 and CDR2 are LNHDA and SQIVND (reference sequence). There are 15 residues in the CDR3. V lost 6 bases, J lost 3 bases, and 15 bases lay in between. The CDR3 sequence: CASSTRDKFNQPQHF. In DNA, the CDR3 is TGTGCCAGTAGCACCCGGGACAAGTTCAATCAGCCCCAGCATTTT.

The rearrangement uses TRBV11-3 and TRBJ2-2; D might be TRBD1 (5 bases). V was shortened by 4 bases and J by 4 bases, with 10 bases between the two germline ends. CDR1 SGHNT and CDR2 YENEEA come from the germline V gene. The length of the CDR3 is 14 residues. This chain's CDR3 is CASSSGSSTGELFF. CDR3 in DNA: TGTGCCAGCAGCTCAGGGTCAAGCACCGGGGAGCTGTTTTTT.

V usage is TRBV6-5 and J usage is TRBJ2-1; 7 positions match TRBD2. V lost 5 bases and J lost 4; bases outside the gene matches: 5. CDR1 and CDR2 (germline): MNHEY, SVGAGI. CDR3 size: 14 residues. The CDR3 DNA reads TGTGCCAGCAGTCGCAGGGAGGGTTACAATGAGCAGTTCTTC. The encoded protein is CASSRREGYNEQFF.

This chain uses TRBV11-3 with TRBJ2-2; D is possibly TRBD2 (7 bases). The CDR3 extends over 16 amino acids. Germline V gene lookup returns CDR1 SGHNT and CDR2 YENEEA. V lost 2 bases, J lost 3 bases, and 13 bases lay in between. The CDR3 spells CASSLNGGADTGELFF. The DNA for the CDR3 is TGTGCCAGCAGCTTAAATGGGGGGGCCGACACCGGGGAGCTGTTTTTT.

The rearrangement links TRBV19 to TRBJ2-1; D is possibly TRBD2 (6 bases). This CDR3 region has 17 residues. Looked up from germline, CDR1 is LNHDA and CDR2 is SQIVND (reference sequence). Trimming shortened V by 1 base and J by 0 bases, and 13 bases separated the two germline ends. The CDR3 reads CASSIGSGGSSYNEQFF. The CDR3 DNA sequence: TGTGCCAGTAGTATAGGGTCAGGAGGGAGCTCCTACAATGAGCAGTTCTTC. Based on the CDR3 plus reference TRBV19 and TRBJ2-1, the full variable domain is DGGITQSPKYLFRKEGQNVTLSCEQNLNHDAMYWYRQDPGQGLRLIYYSQIVNDFQKGDIAEGYSVSREKKESFPLTVTSAQKNPTAFYLCASSIGSGGSSYNEQFFGPGTRLTVL.

This chain links TRBV27 with TRBJ1-1, with 7 bases that match TRBD1. Germline CDR1 MNHEY, CDR2 SMNVEV (reference sequence). With 3 bases clipped from V and 0 bases from J, the junction kept 1 base outside the gene matches. CDR3 length equals 14 residues. The DNA for the CDR3 is TGTGCCAGCAGTTTGCAGGGGGTGAACACTGAAGCTTTCTTT. It translates to CASSLQGVNTEAFF.

The CDR3 region is CASSLMGGSQETQYF. CDR3 nucleotide sequence: TGTGCCAGCAGCTTAATGGGGGGATCCCAAGAGACCCAGTACTTC. The V and J genes are TRBV7-3 and TRBJ2-5; TRBD2 is a possible D gene (6 bases). Germline V gene lookup returns CDR1 SGHTA and CDR2 FQGTGA. The CDR3 length is 15 residues. V gave up 1 base and J gave up 1 base, with 10 bases separating them.

The chain has TRBV12-3 or TRBV12-4 and TRBJ2-7; D gene uncertain. CDR3 length: 13 amino acids. The V end lost 7 bases, the J end lost 0 bases, and 10 bases lay between the germline ends. DNA for the CDR3: TGTGCCAGCATGGGCCAGGACTCCTACGAGCAGTACTTC. Its protein is CASMGQDSYEQYF.

The chain employs TRBV4-1 and TRBJ1-2, with TRBD1 matching over 9 bases. The CDR3 is 15 amino acids. Germline CDR1 reads MGHRA; CDR2 reads YSYEKL. V shed 4 bases, J shed 4 bases, and the junction held 7 bases outside the gene matches. CDR3 in amino acids: CASSPPTGGTYGYTF. In DNA form, the CDR3 reads TGCGCCAGCAGCCCCCCGACAGGGGGTACCTATGGCTACACCTTC.

In nucleotides, the CDR3 is TGCGCCAGCAGCTCCTCCGGGACAGCCTACGAGCAGTACTTC. It codes for CASSSSGTAYEQYF. The J gene is TRBJ2-7, the V gene TRBV5-1, with 7 bases lining up with TRBD1. Germline CDR1 and CDR2: SGHRS and YFSETQ. Trimming took 3 bases from V and 2 from J; bases not matched to a gene: 5. This CDR3 has 14 residues.

This rearrangement joins TRBV7-2 to TRBJ2-7; weak D call: TRBD1 (5 bases). V lost 5 bases and J lost 1, with 12 bases in between. The germline V gene has CDR1 SGHTA and CDR2 FQGNSA. The CDR3 totals 14 residues. The CDR3 here is CASSRGSRSYEQYF. The CDR3 nucleotides are TGTGCCAGCAGCAGGGGCAGCCGTTCCTACGAGCAGTACTTC. The whole variable domain, filled in from reference TRBV7-2 and TRBJ2-7, reads GAGVSQSPSNKVTEKGKDVELRCDPISGHTALYWYRQSLGQGLEFLIYFQGNSAPDKSGLPSDRFSAERTGGSVSTLTIQRTQQEDSAVYLCASSRGSRSYEQYFGPGTRLTVT.

The V call is TRBV5-1, the J call TRBJ2-7; 7 bases are shared with TRBD1. From germline, CDR1 is SGHRS and CDR2 YFSETQ. The junction had 10 bases not matched to a gene; V was cut back by 4 bases and J by 6 bases. The CDR3 totals 14 residues. Here the CDR3 reads CASSLLRDSLEQYF. In nucleotides, the CDR3 is TGCGCCAGCAGCCTCCTCCGGGACAGCCTCGAGCAGTACTTC.

The genes are TRBV5-1 and TRBJ2-1; D may be TRBD2 (5 bases). Germline assignment: CDR1 SGHRS and CDR2 YFSETQ. Trimming left V 0 bases short and J 0 bases short, with 10 bases between. The CDR3 has 16 residues. The CDR3 nucleotides are TGCGCCAGCAGCTTGGCGGGCGGGTTCTCCTACAATGAGCAGTTCTTC. It translates to CASSLAGGFSYNEQFF.

This chain connects TRBV10-1 to TRBJ2-7; 16 bases agree with TRBD2. The CDR3 is 15 residues long. V lost 5 bases to trimming and J lost 4 bases; unmatched junction nucleotides: 2. CDR1 WNHNN and CDR2 SYGVQD come from the germline V gene (reference sequence). The CDR3 DNA sequence: TGCGCCAGCAGTACGGGACTAGCGGGAGGGTACGAGCAGTACTTC. It yields the protein CASSTGLAGGYEQYF.

The chain joins TRBV2 to TRBJ2-2, with a possible D match to TRBD2 (6 bases). The length of the CDR3 is 15 residues. The germline V and J ends were trimmed by 7 bases and 5 bases, with 17 bases remaining between them. Germline CDR1 SNHLY, CDR2 FYNNEI. This chain's CDR3 is CASTPLSSGTGELFF. DNA of the CDR3: TGTGCCAGCACCCCCCTCTCCAGCGGGACCGGGGAGCTGTTTTTT.

Of note for this clone: The same CDR3 arises from other DNA sequences in this sample as well. The rearrangement uses TRBV5-1 and TRBJ2-5; 12 bases map to TRBD1. The CDR3 totals 15 residues. CDR1 and CDR2 from the germline V gene are SGHRS and YFSETQ. V trimming: 0 bases; J trimming: 4 bases; junction bases outside the gene matches: 1. In DNA, the CDR3 is TGCGCCAGCAGCTTGGGGGACAGGGGGCGAGAGACCCAGTACTTC. Translation: CASSLGDRGRETQYF.

This clone was seen many times. CDR3 nucleotides: TGTGCCAGCACGGGACACATTAATGAAAAACTGTTTTTT. Translating gives CASTGHINEKLFF. The J gene is TRBJ1-4, the V gene TRBV21-1; the listed D gene, TRBD1, was not tested against the DNA. TRBV21-1 counts as a pseudogene. CDR3 length equals 13 residues.

V usage is TRBV11-3 and J usage is TRBJ2-5, with D possibly TRBD2 on 5 matching bases. Deletions cut 4 bases from V and 2 bases from J, with 14 bases between. This CDR3 comprises 15 residues. The germline gives CDR1 SGHNT, CDR2 YENEEA. The CDR3 loop reads CASSSGIRLQETQYF. CDR3 DNA sequence: TGTGCCAGCAGCTCCGGGATTCGGCTTCAAGAGACCCAGTACTTC.

V gene TRBV7-9 combines with J gene TRBJ2-7, with TRBD1 identical over 7 bases. With 2 bases clipped from V and 5 bases from J, the junction kept 3 bases outside the gene matches. Germline lookup yields CDR1 SEHNR and CDR2 FQNEAQ (reference sequence). This CDR3 region has 13 residues. The CDR3 DNA follows: TGTGCCAGCAGCTTAACAGGGGTACACGAGCAGTACTTC. Translation gives CASSLTGVHEQYF.

The rearrangement links TRBV21-1 to TRBJ1-4; no check of the table's D call, TRBD1, against the DNA was made. TRBV21-1 is tagged as a pseudogene. The length of the CDR3 is 13 residues. The CDR3 is CASSKTGHEKLFF. CDR3 nucleotide sequence: TGTGCCAGCAGCAAGACAGGGCATGAAAAACTGTTTTTT.

The genes are TRBV18 and TRBJ2-7; 7 nucleotides line up with TRBD1. CDR1 KGHSH and CDR2 LQKENI come from the germline V gene. CDR3 length: 14 amino acids. The ends lost 3 bases at V and 0 bases at J; junction bases unmatched: 2. The CDR3 sequence is CASSPQGDSYEQYF. The CDR3 DNA reads TGTGCCAGCTCACCGCAGGGGGACTCCTACGAGCAGTACTTC. The full variable domain, in which reference TRBV18 and TRBJ2-7 provide the parts outside the CDR3, is NAGVMQNPRHLVRRRGQEARLRCSPMKGHSHVYWYRQLPEEGLKFMVYLQKENIIDESGMPKERFSAEFPKEGPSILRIQQVVRGDSAAYFCASSPQGDSYEQYFGPGTRLTVT.